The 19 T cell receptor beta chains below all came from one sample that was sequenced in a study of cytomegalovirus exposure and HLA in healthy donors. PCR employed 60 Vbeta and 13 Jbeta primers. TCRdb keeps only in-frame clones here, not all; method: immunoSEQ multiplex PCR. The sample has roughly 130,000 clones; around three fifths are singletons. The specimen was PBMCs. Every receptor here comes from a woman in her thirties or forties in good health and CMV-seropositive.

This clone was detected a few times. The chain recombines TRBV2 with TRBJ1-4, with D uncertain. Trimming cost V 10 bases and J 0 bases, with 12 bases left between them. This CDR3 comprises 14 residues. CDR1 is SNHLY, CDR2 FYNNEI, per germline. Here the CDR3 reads CATFSGTTNEKLFF. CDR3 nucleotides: TGTGCCACATTTTCCGGGACAACTAATGAAAAACTGTTTTTT.

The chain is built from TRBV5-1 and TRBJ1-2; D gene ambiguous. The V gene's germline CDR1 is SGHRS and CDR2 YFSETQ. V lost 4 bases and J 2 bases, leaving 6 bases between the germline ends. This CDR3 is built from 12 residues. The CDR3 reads CASSAGNYGYTF. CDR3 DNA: TGCGCCAGCAGCGCCGGGAACTATGGCTACACCTTC.

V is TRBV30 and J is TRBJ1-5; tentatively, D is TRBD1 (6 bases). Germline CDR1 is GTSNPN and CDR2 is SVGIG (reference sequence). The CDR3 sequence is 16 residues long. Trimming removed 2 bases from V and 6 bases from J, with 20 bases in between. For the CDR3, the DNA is TGTGCCTGGAGTCTGGGATTGGGGGGGCGCGGTCAGCCCCAGCATTTT. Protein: CAWSLGLGGRGQPQHF.

CDR3 sequence reads: CASRLPGTLGTEAFF. The CDR3 DNA reads as TGTGCCAGCAGACTCCCAGGGACACTCGGGACTGAAGCTTTCTTT. The V gene is TRBV28, the J gene TRBJ1-1; perhaps TRBD1 as D (6 bases). V was shortened by 6 bases and J by 5 bases, with 19 bases between the two germline ends. This CDR3 spans 15 amino acids. CDR1 MDHEN and CDR2 SYDVKM come from the germline V gene. Variable domain in full (rest from reference TRBV28 and TRBJ1-1): DVKVTQSSRYLVKRTGEKVFLECVQDMDHENMFWYRQDPGLGLRLIYFSYDVKMKEKGDIPEGYSVSREKKERFSLILESASTNQTSMYLCASRLPGTLGTEAFFGQGTRLTVV.

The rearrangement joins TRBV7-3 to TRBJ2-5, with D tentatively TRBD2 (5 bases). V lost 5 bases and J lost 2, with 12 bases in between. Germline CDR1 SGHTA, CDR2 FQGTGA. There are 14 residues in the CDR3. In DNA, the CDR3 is TGTGCCAGCAGCCCTGGTGGACTGCAAGAGACCCAGTACTTC. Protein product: CASSPGGLQETQYF. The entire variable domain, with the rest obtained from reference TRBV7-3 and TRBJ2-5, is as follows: GAGVSQTPSNKVTEKGKYVELRCDPISGHTALYWYRQSLGQGPEFLIYFQGTGAADDSGLPNDRFFAVRPEGSVSTLKIQRTERGDSAVYLCASSPGGLQETQYFGPGTRLLVL.

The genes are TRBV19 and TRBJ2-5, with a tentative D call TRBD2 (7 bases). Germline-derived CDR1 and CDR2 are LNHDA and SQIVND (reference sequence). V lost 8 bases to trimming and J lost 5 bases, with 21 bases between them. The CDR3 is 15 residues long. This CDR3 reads CASSPRGGSWETQYF. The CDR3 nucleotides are TGTGCCAGTTCCCCCAGGGGAGGGAGTTGGGAGACCCAGTACTTC.

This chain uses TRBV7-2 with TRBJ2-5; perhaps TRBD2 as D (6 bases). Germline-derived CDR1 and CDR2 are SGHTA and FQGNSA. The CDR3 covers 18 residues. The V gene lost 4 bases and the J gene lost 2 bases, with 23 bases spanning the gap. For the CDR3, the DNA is TGTGCCAGCAGCTCACTAGATTATTTTAGCGGCCGACAAGAGACCCAGTACTTC. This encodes CASSSLDYFSGRQETQYF.

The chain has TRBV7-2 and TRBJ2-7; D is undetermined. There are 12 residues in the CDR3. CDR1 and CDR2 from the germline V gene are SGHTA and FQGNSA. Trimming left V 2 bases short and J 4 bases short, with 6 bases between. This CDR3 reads CASSLYGYEQYF. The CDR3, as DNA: TGTGCCAGCAGCTTATACGGGTACGAGCAGTACTTC.

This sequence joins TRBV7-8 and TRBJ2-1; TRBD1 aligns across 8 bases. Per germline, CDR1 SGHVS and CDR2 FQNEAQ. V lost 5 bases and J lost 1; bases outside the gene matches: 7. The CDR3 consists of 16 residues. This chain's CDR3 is CASSPPGQGSYNEQFF. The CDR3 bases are TGTGCCAGCAGCCCCCCCGGACAGGGTTCCTACAATGAGCAGTTCTTC.

CDR3 DNA: TGTGCCAGTAGTATTCTACAGGGTGGGAATCAGCCCCAGCATTTT. It is translated as CASSILQGGNQPQHF. The V call is TRBV19, the J call TRBJ1-5; possible D gene TRBD1, 6 bases. CDR1 LNHDA and CDR2 SQIVND come from the germline V gene (reference sequence). The CDR3 has 15 residues. Deletions cut 3 bases from V and 4 bases from J, with 13 bases between.

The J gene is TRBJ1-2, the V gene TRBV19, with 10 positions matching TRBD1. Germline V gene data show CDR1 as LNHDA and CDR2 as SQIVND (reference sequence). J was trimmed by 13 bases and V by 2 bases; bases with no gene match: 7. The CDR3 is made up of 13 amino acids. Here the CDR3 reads CASSITGQGSPTF. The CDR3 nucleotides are TGTGCCAGTAGTATAACGGGACAGGGGTCTCCCACCTTC. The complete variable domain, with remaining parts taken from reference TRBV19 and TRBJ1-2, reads DGGITQSPKYLFRKEGQNVTLSCEQNLNHDAMYWYRQDPGQGLRLIYYSQIVNDFQKGDIAEGYSVSREKKESFPLTVTSAQKNPTAFYLCASSITGQGSPTFGSGTRLTVV.

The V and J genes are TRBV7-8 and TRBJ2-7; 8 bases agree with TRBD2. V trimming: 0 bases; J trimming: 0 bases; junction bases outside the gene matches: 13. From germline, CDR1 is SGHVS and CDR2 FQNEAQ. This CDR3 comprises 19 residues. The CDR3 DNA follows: TGTGCCAGCAGCTTAGCGGTAGGGAGTAGCGGGGTCTTCTCCTACGAGCAGTACTTC. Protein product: CASSLAVGSSGVFSYEQYF.

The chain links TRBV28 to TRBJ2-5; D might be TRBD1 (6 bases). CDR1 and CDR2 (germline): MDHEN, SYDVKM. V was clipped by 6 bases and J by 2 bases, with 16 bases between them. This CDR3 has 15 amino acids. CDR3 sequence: CASSSGQPGQETQYF. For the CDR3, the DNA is TGTGCCAGCAGCAGCGGACAGCCCGGTCAAGAGACCCAGTACTTC. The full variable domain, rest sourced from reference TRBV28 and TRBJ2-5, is DVKVTQSSRYLVKRTGEKVFLECVQDMDHENMFWYRQDPGLGLRLIYFSYDVKMKEKGDIPEGYSVSREKKERFSLILESASTNQTSMYLCASSSGQPGQETQYFGPGTRLLVL.

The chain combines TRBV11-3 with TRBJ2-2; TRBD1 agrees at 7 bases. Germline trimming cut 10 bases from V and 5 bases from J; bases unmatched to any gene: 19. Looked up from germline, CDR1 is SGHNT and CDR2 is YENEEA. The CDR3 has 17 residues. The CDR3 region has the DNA TGTGCCACCCCGGGTGAGGGGGCACCCAAGGGGACCGGGGAGCTGTTTTTT. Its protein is CATPGEGAPKGTGELFF. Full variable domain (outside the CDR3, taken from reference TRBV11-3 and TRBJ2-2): EAGVVQSPRYKIIEKKQPVAFWCNPISGHNTLYWYLQNLGQGPELLIRYENEEAVDDSQLPKDRFSAERLKGVDSTLKIQPAELGDSAVYLCATPGEGAPKGTGELFFGEGSRLTVL.

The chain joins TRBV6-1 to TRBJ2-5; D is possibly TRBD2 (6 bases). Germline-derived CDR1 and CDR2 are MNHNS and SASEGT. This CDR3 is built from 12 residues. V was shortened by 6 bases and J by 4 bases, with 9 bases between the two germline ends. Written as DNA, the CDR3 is TGTGCCAGCAGGGAGGGGAGAGAGACCCAGTACTTC. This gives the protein CASREGRETQYF.

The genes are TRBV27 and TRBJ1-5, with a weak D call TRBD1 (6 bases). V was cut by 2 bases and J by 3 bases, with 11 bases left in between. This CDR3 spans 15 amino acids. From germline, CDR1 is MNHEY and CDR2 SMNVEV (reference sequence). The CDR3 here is CASSLGRGDNQPQHF. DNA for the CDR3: TGTGCCAGCAGTTTAGGCAGGGGCGACAATCAGCCCCAGCATTTT.

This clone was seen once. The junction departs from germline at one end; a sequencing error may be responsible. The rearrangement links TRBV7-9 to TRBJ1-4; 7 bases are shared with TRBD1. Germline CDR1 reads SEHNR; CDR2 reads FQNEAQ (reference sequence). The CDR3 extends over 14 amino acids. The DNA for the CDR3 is TGTGCCAGCAGCATGACAGGGACTAGTGAAAAACTGTTTTTT. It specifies CASSMTGTSEKLFF. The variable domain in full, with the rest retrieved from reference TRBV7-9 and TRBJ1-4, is DTGVSQNPRHKITKRGQNVTFRCDPISEHNRLYWYRQTLGQGPEFLTYFQNEAQLEKSRLLSDRFSAERPKGSFSTLEIQRTEQGDSAMYLCASSMTGTSEKLFFGSGTQLSVL.

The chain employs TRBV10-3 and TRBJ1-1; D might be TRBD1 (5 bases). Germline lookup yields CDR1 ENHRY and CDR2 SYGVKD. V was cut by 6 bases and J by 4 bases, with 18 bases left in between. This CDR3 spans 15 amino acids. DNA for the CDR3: TGTGCCATCAGGACGGAGAGGCAGGGTGGCACTGAAGCTTTCTTT. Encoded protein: CAIRTERQGGTEAFF.

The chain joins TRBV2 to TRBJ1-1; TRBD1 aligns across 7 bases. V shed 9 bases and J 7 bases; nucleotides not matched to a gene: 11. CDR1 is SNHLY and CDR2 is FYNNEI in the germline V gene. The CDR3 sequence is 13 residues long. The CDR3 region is CARGPTGPGEAFF. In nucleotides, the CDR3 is TGTGCCAGGGGCCCGACAGGGCCCGGTGAAGCTTTCTTT.